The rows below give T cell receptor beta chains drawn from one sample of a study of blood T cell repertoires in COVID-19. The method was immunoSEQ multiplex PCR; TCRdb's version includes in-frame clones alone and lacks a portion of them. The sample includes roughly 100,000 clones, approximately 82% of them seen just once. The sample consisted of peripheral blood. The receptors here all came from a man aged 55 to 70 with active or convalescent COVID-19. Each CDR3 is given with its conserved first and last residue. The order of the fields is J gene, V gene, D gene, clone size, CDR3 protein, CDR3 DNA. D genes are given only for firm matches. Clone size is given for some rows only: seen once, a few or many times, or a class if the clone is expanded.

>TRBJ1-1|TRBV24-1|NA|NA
CATSEDWGGEAFF
TGTGCCACCAGTGAGGATTGGGGGGGAGAAGCTTTCTTT
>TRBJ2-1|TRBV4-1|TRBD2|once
CASSQESTSGRASLSNEQFF
TGCGCCAGCAGCCAAGAGTCGACTAGCGGGAGGGCCTCGTTATCCAATGAGCAGTTCTTC
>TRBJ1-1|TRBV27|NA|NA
CATSAPGNTEAFF
TGTGCCACCTCCGCCCCAGGGAACACTGAAGCTTTCTTT
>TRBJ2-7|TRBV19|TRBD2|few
CASSTWGTSGRDYEQYF
TGTGCCAGTAGTACGTGGGGGACTAGCGGGAGGGACTACGAGCAGTACTTC
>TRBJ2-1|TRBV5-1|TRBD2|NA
CASSLSLAGVNEQFF
TGCGCCAGCAGCTTGTCCCTAGCGGGAGTTAATGAGCAGTTCTTC
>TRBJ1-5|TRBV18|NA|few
CASSPGQGRGGGQPQHF
TGTGCCAGCTCACCGGGCCAAGGCAGGGGCGGGGGCCAGCCCCAGCATTTT
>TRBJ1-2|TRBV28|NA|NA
CASSLSTAQGGYTF
TGTGCCAGCAGTTTATCAACAGCCCAGGGGGGCTACACCTTC
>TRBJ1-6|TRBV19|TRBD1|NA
CASSTTGRETPLHF
TGTGCCAGTAGTACGACAGGGCGGGAAACACCCCTCCACTTT
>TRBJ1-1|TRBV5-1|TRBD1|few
CASSPPGQGRTEAFF
TGCGCCAGCAGCCCCCCCGGACAGGGGCGTACTGAAGCTTTCTTT
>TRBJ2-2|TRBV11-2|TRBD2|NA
CASSFSLAGNTGELFF
TGTGCCAGCAGCTTCTCGCTAGCGGGAAACACCGGGGAGCTGTTTTTT
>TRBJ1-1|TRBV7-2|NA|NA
CASSLGGSEAFF
TGTGCCAGCAGCCTCGGGGGGTCTGAAGCTTTCTTT
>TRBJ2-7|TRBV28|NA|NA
CASTASGSYEQYF
TGTGCCAGCACCGCAAGCGGATCTTACGAGCAGTACTTC
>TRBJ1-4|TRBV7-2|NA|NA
CASSTQQGIGEKLFF
TGTGCCAGCAGCACACAACAGGGTATAGGTGAAAAACTGTTTTTT
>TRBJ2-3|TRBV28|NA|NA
CASSGNPITDTQYF
TGTGCCAGCTCCGGGAATCCGATCACAGATACGCAGTATTTT
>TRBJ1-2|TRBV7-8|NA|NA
CASSPDRGRGYTF
TGTGCCAGCAGCCCGGACAGAGGTCGGGGCTACACCTTC
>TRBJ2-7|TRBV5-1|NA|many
CASSQRAGRGEQYF
TGCGCCAGCAGCCAAAGGGCGGGACGGGGCGAGCAGTACTTC
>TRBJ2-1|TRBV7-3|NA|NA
CASSLTVGGRNEQFF
TGTGCCAGCAGCTTAACGGTTGGGGGGAGGAATGAGCAGTTCTTC
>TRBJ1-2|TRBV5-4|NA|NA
CASSIGTDYGYTF
TGTGCCAGCAGTATCGGAACAGACTATGGCTACACCTTC
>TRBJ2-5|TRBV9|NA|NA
CASSVTTEPPQYF
TGTGCCAGCAGCGTCACCACCGAGCCGCCCCAGTACTTC
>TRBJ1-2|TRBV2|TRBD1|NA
CASSGQGARNYGYTF
TGTGCCAGCAGTGGACAGGGGGCGCGGAACTATGGCTACACCTTC
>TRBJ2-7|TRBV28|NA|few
CASSFVSGYEQYF
TGTGCCAGCAGTTTCGTCAGCGGCTACGAGCAGTACTTC
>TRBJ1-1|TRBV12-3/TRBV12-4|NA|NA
CASNRGRNTEAFF
TGTGCCAGCAATCGGGGAAGGAACACTGAAGCTTTCTTT
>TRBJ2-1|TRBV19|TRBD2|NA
CASTARREGNEQFF
TGTGCCAGTACCGCACGGCGGGAGGGCAATGAGCAGTTCTTC
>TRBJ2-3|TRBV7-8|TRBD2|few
CASSLRTSGSADTQYF
TGTGCCAGCAGCCTCAGGACTAGCGGGAGTGCAGATACGCAGTATTTT
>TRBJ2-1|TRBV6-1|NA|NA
CASSDGSSSLFSYNEQFF
TGTGCCAGCAGTGACGGGTCTAGCAGCTTATTCTCCTACAATGAGCAGTTCTTC
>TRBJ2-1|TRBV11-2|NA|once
CASSPRRTYNEQFF
TGTGCCAGCAGCCCCAGGCGAACTTACAATGAGCAGTTCTTC
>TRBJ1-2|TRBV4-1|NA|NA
CASSQTRGAGGYTF
TGCGCCAGCAGCCAAACTCGGGGCGCGGGAGGCTACACCTTC
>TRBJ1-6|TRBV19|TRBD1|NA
CASSTGQNNSPLHF
TGTGCCAGTAGTACGGGACAGAATAATTCACCCCTCCACTTT
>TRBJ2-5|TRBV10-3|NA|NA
CAIRSSGPPYQETQYF
TGTGCCATCAGATCAAGCGGGCCTCCCTACCAAGAGACCCAGTACTTC
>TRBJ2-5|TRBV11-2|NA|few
CASSRHAEGTQYF
TGTGCCAGCAGCCGACACGCAGAGGGGACCCAGTACTTC
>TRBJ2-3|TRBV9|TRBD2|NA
CASSVGGTSGTDTQYF
TGTGCCAGCAGCGTAGGTGGGACTAGCGGTACAGATACGCAGTATTTT
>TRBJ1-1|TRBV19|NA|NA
CASSRAHRVTEAFF
TGTGCCAGTAGTAGAGCCCACAGGGTTACTGAAGCTTTCTTT
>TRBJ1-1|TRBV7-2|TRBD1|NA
CASSPRQGQNTEAFF
TGTGCCAGCAGCCCCCGACAGGGGCAGAACACTGAAGCTTTCTTT
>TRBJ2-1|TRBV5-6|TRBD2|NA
CASSLPGLAGVGPYNEQFF
TGTGCCAGCAGCTTGCCGGGACTAGCGGGAGTTGGGCCTTACAATGAGCAGTTCTTC
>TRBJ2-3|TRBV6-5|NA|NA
CASSYSWTSPTDTQYF
TGTGCCAGCAGTTACTCCTGGACATCCCCCACAGATACGCAGTATTTT
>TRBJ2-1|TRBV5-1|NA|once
CASSLADNEQFF
TGCGCCAGCAGCTTGGCCGACAATGAGCAGTTCTTC
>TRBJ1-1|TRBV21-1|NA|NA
CASSKKRNPGRTEAFF
TGTGCCAGCAGCAAAAAACGAAATCCAGGGCGTACTGAAGCTTTCTTT
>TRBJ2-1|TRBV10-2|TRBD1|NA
CASSESLRDRAWNEQFF
TGCGCCAGCAGTGAAAGCCTCCGGGACAGGGCGTGGAATGAGCAGTTCTTC
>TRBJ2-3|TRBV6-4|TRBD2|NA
CASSDGAGGPKDTQYF
TGTGCCAGCAGTGACGGCGCGGGAGGGCCTAAAGATACGCAGTATTTT
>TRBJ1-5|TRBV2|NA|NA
CASSESRNQPQHF
TGTGCCAGCAGTGAAAGCCGCAATCAGCCCCAGCATTTT